The rows below give T cell receptor beta chains drawn from one sample of a study of T cell responses to AZD1222 COVID-19 vaccine. Profiled with immunoSEQ multiplex PCR; TCRdb holds only in-frame clones, not every one. The sample holds over 50,000 clones, approximately 88% seen once. The source material was peripheral blood, sampled 28 days after the second AZD1222 dose. The source is an adult who received the AZD1222 COVID-19 vaccine. Each CDR3 is given with its conserved first and last residue. The order of the fields is V gene, J gene, clone size, D gene, CDR3 length, CDR3 DNA, CDR3 protein. D genes are given only for firm matches. Size is omitted from some rows. Given values are once, few, many or a class for expanded clones.

>TRBV28|TRBJ1-2|.|.|13
TGTGCCAGCAGTTTTTCCCCGCAGGGCACCCCGTCCTTC
CASSFSPQGTPSF
>TRBV11-3|TRBJ1-4|.|TRBD1|16
TGTGCCAGCAGCTCCTCACCGGGACAGGCTAGGGAAAAACTGTTTTTT
CASSSSPGQAREKLFF
>TRBV20-1|TRBJ1-4|.|.|11
TGCAGTGCTAGAGACGTGGAAAAACTGTTTTTT
CSARDVEKLFF
>TRBV25-1|TRBJ1-5|.|.|13
TGTGCCAGCAGTGGGCAGGGCAATCAGCCCCAGCATTTT
CASSGQGNQPQHF
>TRBV12-3/TRBV12-4|TRBJ2-7|.|.|12
TGTGCCAGCGGAGACAGATACTACGAGCAGTACTTC
CASGDRYYEQYF
>TRBV7-9|TRBJ1-1|few|.|13
TGTGCCAGCAGCCTAGGGACGGTCACTGAAGCTTTCTTT
CASSLGTVTEAFF
>TRBV7-8|TRBJ1-5|.|.|15
TGTGCCAGCAGCTTCAGAGGTCTGTACAATCAGCCCCAGCATTTT
CASSFRGLYNQPQHF
>TRBV28|TRBJ2-7|.|TRBD1|13
TGTGCCAGCAAACGGACAGGGACCTACGAGCAGTACTTC
CASKRTGTYEQYF
>TRBV4-1|TRBJ2-1|.|TRBD1|15
TGCGCCAGCAGCCGAGGACAGGGGGTCTACAATGAGCAGTTCTTC
CASSRGQGVYNEQFF
>TRBV18|TRBJ1-1|.|.|13
TGTGCCAGCTCAACCCCCTACAGCACTGAAGCTTTCTTT
CASSTPYSTEAFF
>TRBV11-2|TRBJ2-2|.|.|14
TGTGCCAGCAGCTTAGGGGGGTTCCCCGGGGAGCTGTTTTTT
CASSLGGFPGELFF
>TRBV10-3|TRBJ1-2|.|.|14
TGTGCCATAGCCCAGGGACCGTATTACCCTGGCTACACCTTC
CAIAQGPYYPGYTF
>TRBV5-5|TRBJ2-2|.|TRBD1|16
TGTGCCAGCAGCATGACCGGGACAGCGAACACCGGGGAGCTGTTTTTT
CASSMTGTANTGELFF
>TRBV29-1|TRBJ2-3|.|TRBD2|14
TGCAGCGCCGGGACTAGCGGGAGCACAGATACGCAGTATTTT
CSAGTSGSTDTQYF
>TRBV4-3|TRBJ2-3|.|TRBD2|17
TGCGCCAGCAGCCACCGACTAGCGGGAGGGCCCTCGGATACGCAGTATTTT
CASSHRLAGGPSDTQYF
>TRBV23-1|TRBJ1-4|.|.|15
TGCGCCAGCAGTCAAGAACTACAGGGAAGTGAAAAACTGTTTTTT
CASSQELQGSEKLFF
>TRBV5-1|TRBJ2-7|.|.|14
TGCGCCAGCCGCCTGCAGACTAGTTCCTACGAGCAGTACTTC
CASRLQTSSYEQYF
>TRBV19|TRBJ2-1|.|.|15
TGTGCCAGCACTGATGTAGCGGCCTCCTACAATGAGCAGTTCTTC
CASTDVAASYNEQFF
>TRBV11-2|TRBJ1-2|.|.|13
TGTGCCAGCAGCTCCTACAGGGACTATGGCTACACCTTC
CASSSYRDYGYTF
>TRBV10-3|TRBJ1-5|.|TRBD1|17
TGTGCCATCAGTGAGGTGGAGGGGGCGCATGGCAATCAGCCCCAGCATTTT
CAISEVEGAHGNQPQHF
>TRBV5-5|TRBJ1-1|.|TRBD1|16
TGTGCCAGCAGCTTGCGTCCCCCAGGGCAGGGGGCTGAAGCTTTCTTT
CASSLRPPGQGAEAFF
>TRBV4-1|TRBJ2-1|.|.|17
TGCGCCAGCAGCCAAGAGGATTGGGTAGCGGACTACAATGAGCAGTTCTTC
CASSQEDWVADYNEQFF
>TRBV5-4|TRBJ1-2|.|TRBD1|16
TGTGCCAGCAGCTCTAATGACAGGGGGCCCCTAGAGGGCTACACCTTC
CASSSNDRGPLEGYTF
>TRBV11-3|TRBJ1-1|.|TRBD1|15
TGTGCCAACGGGGACAGGGGGCCCCCCTGCCCTGAAGCTTTCTTT
CANGDRGPPCPEAFF